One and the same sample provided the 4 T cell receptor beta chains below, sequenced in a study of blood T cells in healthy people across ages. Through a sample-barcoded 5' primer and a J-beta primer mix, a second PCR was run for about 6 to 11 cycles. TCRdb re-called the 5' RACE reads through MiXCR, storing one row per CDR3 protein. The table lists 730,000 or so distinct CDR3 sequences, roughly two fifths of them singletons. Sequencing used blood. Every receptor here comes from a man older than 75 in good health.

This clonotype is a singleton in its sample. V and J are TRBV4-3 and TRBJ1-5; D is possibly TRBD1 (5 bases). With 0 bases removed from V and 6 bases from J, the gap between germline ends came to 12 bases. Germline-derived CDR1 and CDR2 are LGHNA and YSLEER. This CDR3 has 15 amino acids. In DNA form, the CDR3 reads TGCGCCAGCAGCCAAGATCTGGTAGGGGCTCAGCCCCAGCATTTT. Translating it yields CASSQDLVGAQPQHF.

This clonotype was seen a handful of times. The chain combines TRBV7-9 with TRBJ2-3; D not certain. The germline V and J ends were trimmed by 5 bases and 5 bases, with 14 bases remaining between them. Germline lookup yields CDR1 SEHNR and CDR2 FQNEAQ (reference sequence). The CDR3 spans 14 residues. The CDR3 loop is CASSRRSEGDTQYF. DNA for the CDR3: TGTGCCAGCAGCCGCCGCTCGGAAGGAGATACGCAGTATTTT. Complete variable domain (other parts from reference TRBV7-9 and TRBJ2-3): DTGVSQNPRHKITKRGQNVTFRCDPISEHNRLYWYRQTLGQGPEFLTYFQNEAQLEKSRLLSDRFSAERPKGSFSTLEIQRTEQGDSAMYLCASSRRSEGDTQYFGPGTRLTVL.

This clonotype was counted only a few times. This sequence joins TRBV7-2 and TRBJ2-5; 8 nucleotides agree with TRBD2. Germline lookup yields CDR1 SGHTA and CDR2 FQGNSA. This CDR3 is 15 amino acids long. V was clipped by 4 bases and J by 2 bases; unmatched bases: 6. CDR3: CASSSITSGQETQYF. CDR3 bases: TGTGCCAGCAGCTCAATCACTAGCGGACAAGAGACCCAGTACTTC.

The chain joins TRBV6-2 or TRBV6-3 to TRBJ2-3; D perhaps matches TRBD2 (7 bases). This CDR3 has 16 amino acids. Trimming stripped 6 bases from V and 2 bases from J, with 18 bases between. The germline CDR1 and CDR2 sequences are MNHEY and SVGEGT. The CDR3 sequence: CASRLGTGGDTDTQYF. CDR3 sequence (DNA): TGTGCCAGCAGATTGGGAACGGGGGGCGACACAGATACGCAGTATTTT.